One and the same sample provided the 5 T cell receptor beta chains below, sequenced in a study of patients and donors after allogeneic stem cell transplantation. Each CDR3 protein gets one entry after TCRdb re-called the RT-PCR reads with MiXCR. The sample yields roughly 250,000 distinct CDR3 sequences, roughly 14% seen once. The sample was blood, either unsorted or a sorted T cell fraction (not recorded which). These receptors all come from a human donor who was either an allogeneic HSCT recipient or a stem cell or donor lymphocyte infusion donor (not recorded which). It is not recorded whose cells these are; they may come from a transplant donor.

The rearrangement links TRBV27 to TRBJ1-6; the D is unclear. The V end lost 5 bases, the J end lost 5 bases, and 13 bases lay between the germline ends. CDR3 length: 15 amino acids. Germline V lookup: CDR1 MNHEY, CDR2 SMNVEV (reference sequence). The CDR3 here is CASSHRRGNNSPLHF. CDR3 bases: TGTGCCAGCAGTCACCGACGGGGTAATAATTCACCCCTCCACTTT.

This clonotype showed up just a few times. The chain couples TRBV6-5 to TRBJ1-3; D is ambiguous. V shed 7 bases and J shed 3 bases, with 4 bases lying between them. CDR3 length: 11 amino acids. Germline assignment: CDR1 MNHEY and CDR2 SVGAGI. For the CDR3, the DNA is TGTGCCAGCACTTTTGGAAACACCATATATTTT. This codes for CASTFGNTIYF.

The sample holds a few counts of this clonotype. The chain is built from TRBV18 and TRBJ2-5; D possibly corresponds to TRBD2 (6 bases). The CDR3 extends over 13 amino acids. Trimming left V 1 base short and J 7 bases short, with 10 bases between. Germline assignment: CDR1 KGHSH and CDR2 LQKENI. The CDR3 spells CASSPQARGTQYF. DNA for the CDR3: TGTGCCAGCTCACCACAAGCGCGGGGGACCCAGTACTTC. Complete variable domain (other parts from reference TRBV18 and TRBJ2-5): NAGVMQNPRHLVRRRGQEARLRCSPMKGHSHVYWYRQLPEEGLKFMVYLQKENIIDESGMPKERFSAEFPKEGPSILRIQQVVRGDSAAYFCASSPQARGTQYFGPGTRLLVL.

This clonotype occurred many times. The V and J genes are TRBV20-1 and TRBJ2-3, with D tentatively TRBD2 (6 bases). Germline assignment: CDR1 DFQATT and CDR2 SNEGSKA (reference sequence). The CDR3 is 15 amino acids. Trimming cost V 5 bases and J 5 bases, with 20 bases left between them. The CDR3 reads CSASDRDWVIDTQYF. In DNA, the CDR3 is TGCAGTGCTTCGGACCGGGACTGGGTTATAGATACGCAGTATTTT.

Only a few counts were recorded for this clonotype. J is TRBJ2-6 and V is TRBV6-6; no clear D gene. This CDR3 is 12 amino acids long. Trimming removed 0 bases at V and 13 bases at J, with 7 bases between. CDR1 and CDR2 from the germline V gene are MNHNY and SVGAGI (reference sequence). The CDR3 loop is CASSYSPSVLTF. CDR3 bases: TGTGCCAGCAGTTACTCGCCCTCTGTCCTGACTTTC.